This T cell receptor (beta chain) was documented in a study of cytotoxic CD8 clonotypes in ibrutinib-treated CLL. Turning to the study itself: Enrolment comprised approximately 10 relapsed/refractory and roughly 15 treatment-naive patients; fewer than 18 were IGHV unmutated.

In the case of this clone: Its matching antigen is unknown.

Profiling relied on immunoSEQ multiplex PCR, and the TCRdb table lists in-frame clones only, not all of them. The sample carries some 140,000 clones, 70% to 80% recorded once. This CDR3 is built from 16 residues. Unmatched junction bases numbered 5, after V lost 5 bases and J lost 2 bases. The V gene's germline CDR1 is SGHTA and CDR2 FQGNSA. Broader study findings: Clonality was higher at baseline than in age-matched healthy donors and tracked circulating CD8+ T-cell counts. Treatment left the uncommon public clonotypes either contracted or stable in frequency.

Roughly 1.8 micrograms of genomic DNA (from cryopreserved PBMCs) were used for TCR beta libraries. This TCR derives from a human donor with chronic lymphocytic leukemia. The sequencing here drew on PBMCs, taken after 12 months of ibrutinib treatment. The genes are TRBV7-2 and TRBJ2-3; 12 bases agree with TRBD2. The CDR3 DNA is TGTGCCAGCAGCCCCCGACTAGCGGGGGCCACAGATACGCAGTATTTT. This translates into CASSPRLAGATDTQYF.